Listed here is a single T cell receptor (beta chain). Its ends do not fully match the called genes, so a read error is possible. The source of the sample is a study of tumor and adjacent non-tumor tissue in lung cancer. In the study overall: Histology: about a dozen adenocarcinoma, a couple of squamous cell carcinoma, 1 small cell lung cancer. The patients, around 10 men and 4 or 5 women, were 31 to 76 with stage I to III disease.

A modified ARM-PCR protocol with three rounds of nested PCR amplified TCRbeta. Each CDR3 protein is one row after TCRdb ran MiXCR on the multiplex PCR reads. The sample yields 90,000 to 100,000 distinct CDR3 sequences, 80% seen once. The CDR3 is 16 residues long. Germline CDR1 and CDR2: SGHNT and YYREEE (reference sequence). This sample's RNA came from whole unsorted tissue. Distant lung tissue was collected more than 3 cm away from the tumor edge. The sequence was obtained from a man in his 60s with small cell lung cancer. V usage is TRBV5-4 and J usage is TRBJ2-2; D is possibly TRBD1 or TRBD2 (5 bases each). The sample taken for sequencing was distant non-tumor lung tissue. CDR3 DNA: TGTGTCAGCCATAAGACGGGACGGGAGAACACCGGGGAGCTGTTTTTT. Its translation is CVSHKTGRENTGELFF. Variable domain in full (rest from reference TRBV5-4 and TRBJ2-2): ETGVTQSPTHLIKTRGQQVTLRCSSQSGHNTVSWYQQALGQGPQFIFQYYREEENGRGNFPPRFSGLQFPNYSSELNVNALELDDSALYLCVSHKTGRENTGELFFGEGSRLTVL.